The rows below give T cell receptor beta chains drawn from one sample of a study of T cell responses to AZD1222 COVID-19 vaccine. The table came from immunoSEQ multiplex PCR; TCRdb's copy has only in-frame clones and leaves some out. The sample includes 99,000 or so clones, about nine tenths of them seen just once. This material consisted of peripheral blood, taken on day 0 of AZD1222 vaccination. The source of these receptors is an adult in good health. The CDR3 runs from the conserved cysteine through the conserved F or W. A D gene is named only where the DNA matches it firmly. Some rows have no size entry. The others give once, few or many, or a class for an expanded clone.

.	.	TRBV5-5	TRBJ2-1	CASSYTGPQNNEQFF	TGTGCCAGCAGCTATACGGGGCCCCAGAACAATGAGCAGTTCTTC
.	.	TRBV13	TRBJ1-1	CASSRGWDSHTEAFF	TGTGCCAGCAGTAGGGGCTGGGACTCACACACTGAAGCTTTCTTT
.	.	TRBV12-3/TRBV12-4	TRBJ1-2	CASSLAGGSGYTF	TGTGCCAGCAGTTTAGCGGGGGGTAGTGGCTACACCTTC
.	.	TRBV3-1/TRBV3-2	TRBJ1-2	CASSQDQGYGYTF	TGTGCCAGCAGCCAGGATCAGGGCTATGGCTACACCTTC
.	.	TRBV6-5	TRBJ2-1	CASSLGGANNEQFF	TGTGCCAGCAGTCTCGGCGGGGCTAACAATGAGCAGTTCTTC
.	.	TRBV2	TRBJ2-7	CASSRDLEGYEQYF	TGTGCCAGCTCGAGGGACCTGGAGGGCTACGAGCAGTACTTC
.	.	TRBV9	TRBJ2-6	CASSVAGSVQAGANVLTF	TGTGCCAGCAGCGTAGCTGGGTCGGTGCAAGCTGGGGCCAACGTCCTGACTTTC
.	.	TRBV7-2	TRBJ2-5	CASSLGGPTGETQYF	TGTGCCAGCAGCCTAGGGGGGCCGACCGGGGAGACCCAGTACTTC
.	TRBD1	TRBV27	TRBJ2-7	CASSTYGQGEAYEQYF	TGTGCCAGCAGTACATATGGACAGGGGGAAGCCTACGAGCAGTACTTC
.	.	TRBV12-3/TRBV12-4	TRBJ2-2	CASRRLDTGELFF	TGTGCCAGCAGGAGACTAGACACCGGGGAGCTGTTTTTT
.	.	TRBV7-9	TRBJ2-7	CASRSLGREQYF	TGTGCCAGCAGATCCTTGGGGCGCGAGCAGTACTTC
.	TRBD1	TRBV19	TRBJ1-1	CASSDRGNTEAFF	TGTGCCAGTTCAGACAGGGGTAATACTGAAGCTTTCTTT
once	.	TRBV11-2	TRBJ2-3	CASSLGEIISTDTQYF	TGTGCCAGCAGCTTAGGAGAGATTATTAGCACAGATACGCAGTATTTT
.	.	TRBV27	TRBJ2-1	CASRVRGSSYNEQFF	TGTGCCAGCCGCGTGAGGGGGTCCTCCTACAATGAGCAGTTCTTC
.	TRBD2	TRBV7-9	TRBJ2-2	CAVGLAGGRNTGELFF	TGTGCCGTCGGACTAGCGGGGGGGCGTAACACCGGGGAGCTGTTTTTT
.	.	TRBV19	TRBJ2-5	CASSMRQETQYF	TGTGCCAGTAGTATGCGGCAAGAGACCCAGTACTTC
few	.	TRBV27	TRBJ2-3	CASSPPDGAGTYTDTQYF	TGTGCCAGCAGCCCGCCGGATGGTGCAGGGACGTACACAGATACGCAGTATTTT
.	TRBD1	TRBV27	TRBJ2-7	CASSLFYGATVGDSSYEQYF	TGTGCCAGCAGTTTATTTTATGGTGCCACTGTGGGGGACAGCTCCTACGAGCAGTACTTC
few	.	TRBV30	TRBJ1-5	CAWRVGWGDSNQPQHF	TGTGCCTGGCGTGTTGGGTGGGGCGATAGCAATCAGCCCCAGCATTTT
.	.	TRBV13	TRBJ1-5	CASSFGGSNQPQHF	TGTGCCAGCAGCTTTGGGGGAAGCAATCAGCCCCAGCATTTT
.	.	TRBV28	TRBJ2-7	CASSLWGLGSYEQYF	TGTGCCAGCAGTTTATGGGGGCTGGGATCCTACGAGCAGTACTTC
.	TRBD1	TRBV20-1	TRBJ1-2	CSASGAGTGRGGYTF	TGCAGTGCTAGTGGTGCCGGGACAGGGAGGGGTGGCTACACCTTC
.	.	TRBV11-2	TRBJ2-5	CASSLGGTSVQETQYF	TGTGCCAGCAGCCTAGGGGGAACTAGCGTCCAAGAGACCCAGTACTTC
.	.	TRBV7-9	TRBJ1-5	CASSPRGGRDQPQHF	TGTGCCAGCAGCCCCCGTGGGGGAAGGGATCAGCCCCAGCATTTT
.	TRBD1	TRBV7-9	TRBJ1-1	CASSLPRTGGLNTEAFF	TGTGCCAGCAGCCTGCCAAGGACAGGGGGCCTGAACACTGAAGCTTTCTTT
.	TRBD1	TRBV29-1	TRBJ1-2	CSVKRTGQIYGYTF	TGCAGCGTGAAGAGAACGGGACAGATCTATGGCTACACCTTC
.	.	TRBV19	TRBJ2-1	CASSIDSTGTQIGQFF	TGTGCCAGTAGTATAGACTCTACCGGGACCCAAATTGGGCAGTTCTTC
.	TRBD1	TRBV5-4	TRBJ2-7	CASSLGAGGTEQYF	TGTGCCAGCAGCTTGGGGGCAGGGGGTACCGAGCAGTACTTC
.	TRBD1	TRBV5-1	TRBJ2-1	CASSLPGTGSNEQFF	TGCGCCAGCAGCTTGCCCGGGACAGGGAGTAATGAGCAGTTCTTC
.	.	TRBV30	TRBJ1-5	CAWSVLGPNQPQHF	TGTGCCTGGAGTGTCCTAGGACCCAATCAGCCCCAGCATTTT
.	TRBD2	TRBV19	TRBJ2-5	CASSINGRETQYF	TGTGCCAGTAGTATCAACGGGAGGGAGACCCAGTACTTC
.	TRBD1	TRBV28	TRBJ2-3	CASSLGQGASDTQYF	TGTGCCAGCAGTTTAGGGCAGGGGGCGTCAGATACGCAGTATTTT
.	.	TRBV5-1	TRBJ1-1	CASSGGAVWGRTEAFF	TGCGCCAGCAGCGGGGGGGCCGTTTGGGGCCGGACTGAAGCTTTCTTT
.	.	TRBV2	TRBJ1-5	CASSAWETYSNQPQHF	TGTGCCAGCAGTGCGTGGGAGACATATAGCAATCAGCCCCAGCATTTT
.	TRBD1	TRBV6-4	TRBJ1-1	CASRGQGMAEAFF	TGTGCCAGCAGAGGACAGGGGATGGCTGAAGCTTTCTTT
.	.	TRBV3-1/TRBV3-2	TRBJ1-1	CASSPPAGVATEAFF	TGTGCCAGCAGCCCCCCCGCAGGGGTGGCCACTGAAGCTTTCTTT
.	.	TRBV7-8	TRBJ1-2	CASTRDRGYGYTF	TGTGCCAGCACCAGGGACCGCGGCTATGGCTACACCTTC
.	TRBD1	TRBV6-5	TRBJ2-3	CASSSTTGGTDTQYF	TGTGCCAGCAGTTCCACAACAGGGGGCACAGATACGCAGTATTTT
.	.	TRBV11-2	TRBJ1-5	CASSRSGPDNQPQHF	TGTGCCAGCAGCCGTTCCGGACCGGACAATCAGCCCCAGCATTTT
.	TRBD2	TRBV3-1/TRBV3-2	TRBJ2-7	CASSQDWSGGSHEQYF	TGTGCCAGCAGCCAAGATTGGAGCGGGGGGTCGCACGAGCAGTACTTC
.	.	TRBV20-1	TRBJ2-4	CSARDQNIQYF	TGCAGTGCTAGGGACCAAAACATTCAGTACTTC
.	.	TRBV2	TRBJ1-3	CASSVPPVTIYF	TGTGCCAGCAGTGTCCCCCCGGTCACCATATATTTT
.	.	TRBV2	TRBJ2-2	CASSVRRELVTGELFF	TGTGCCAGCAGTGTGAGGAGGGAACTGGTCACCGGGGAGCTGTTTTTT
.	.	TRBV6-5	TRBJ1-1	CASKAGFLDTEAFF	TGTGCCAGCAAAGCAGGGTTCTTGGACACTGAAGCTTTCTTT
.	.	TRBV5-1	TRBJ2-2	CASSLMGHQNTGELFF	TGCGCCAGCAGCTTGATGGGACACCAGAACACCGGGGAGCTGTTTTTT
.	TRBD1	TRBV7-2	TRBJ1-1	CASSLVGTGPTEAFF	TGTGCCAGCAGCTTAGTTGGGACAGGGCCCACTGAAGCTTTCTTT
.	.	TRBV7-3	TRBJ2-1	CASSLGPSSYNEQFF	TGTGCCAGCAGCTTAGGTCCAAGCTCCTACAATGAGCAGTTCTTC